This TCR beta chain was captured by sequencing in a study of CD8 T cell repertoires and HIV-1 epitope variants (dated by TCRdb to the early 2020s). Some background on the complete study: T cells were stimulated in separate culture wells with each of twenty-five peptides representing autologous and known Gag and Nef epitope variants. A CMV, EBV and flu peptide pool, the Ebola AY9 epitope as negative control, and a no-peptide well were included as control conditions. The epitopes tested covered three Gag epitope families plus Nef HW9 and YT9. T cells were enriched with the EasySep Human T Cell Enrichment Kit and co-cultured with equal numbers of autologous T cell-negative cells as antigen-presenting cells. Cultures were maintained for 10 days in IMDM with gentamicin, and half-media changes adding IL-2, IL-7 and IL-15 were performed on days 3 and 7. An aliquot of 1M T cells was saved as an uncultured baseline condition, separate from the approximately 80 T cell cultures. A total of around 83 T cell cultures were run, with each culture condition performed in triplicate except for one peptide, which was performed in duplicate.

For this chain, trimming is 3 bases at the V end and 6 bases at the J end, and the number of junction bases without a gene match is 5. CDR1 and CDR2 are drawn from the germline V gene: SGHRS, YFSETQ. From its cysteine to its phenylalanine, the CDR3 spans 14 amino acids. CDR3 DNA only is kept here, 42 bases in frame from base 1. What the work shows at the level of the full study, not this receptor alone: Under ten antigen-specific TCR beta clonotypes were identified, and six of them appeared cross-reactive for autologous or known escape epitope variants. The assay could identify only TCR beta chains and pointed to proliferation in response to antigen, not to T cell function or cytokine profile. Five or six clonotypes recognized the Nef KF9 family and one the HW9 family, with no responses to the TAALDMSHF plasma variant.

The EasySep Human CD8+ T Cell Enrichment Kit was used on day 10 to isolate CD8+ T cells from every culture. TCR beta CDR3 regions were sequenced at survey depth on the immunoSEQ platform. The QIAamp DNA micro kit was used to extract genomic DNA from every cultured and uncultured CD8+ T cell population. The original methods were these. Any sample with under 5,000 productive reads was excluded, and this exclusion removed about 7% of the 75 cultures stimulated with HIV peptides. Sequences were trimmed to CDR3 by a MANAFEST web app, and nonproductive sequences, CDR3s under 5 amino acids, and sequences not starting with C or ending with F/W were removed. Clonotypes were classified as antigen-specific only if expansion was observed in at least 2 of 3 replicates versus the no-peptide control at FDR 0.01, only within one epitope family. In addition, a specific clonotype needed a frequency at least fivefold higher than in wells stimulated with peptides from other epitope families. TCRdb obtained this table from immuneACCESS and retained in-frame rearrangements with V and J assigned. These tables miss some clones; where compared with another copy, unresolved V genes account for less than half of the shortfall, and the remainder is unexplained. V, J and clone size reflect that table, while D and trimming were determined from the DNA. The sample table records over 4,000 clones; approximately 67% of these occur just once. 44% of the sample is in the top ten clones.

About this clone: Which antigen it targets is not known. Base qualities are not provided; no much larger clone lies one nucleotide away.

The chain is assembled from TRBV5-1 and TRBJ2-2, and 7 bases in between align with TRBD1. This TCR came from a male donor with HIV. Sequenced input: cultured CD8+ T cells derived from PBMCs. This receptor carries the CDR3 CASSSGTDPGELFF. The base sequence is TGCGCCAGCAGCTCGGGGACAGACCCCGGGGAGCTGTTTTTT.